This passage covers 27 T cell receptor beta chains from one sample sequenced in a study of cytomegalovirus exposure and HLA in healthy donors. The protocol was immunoSEQ multiplex PCR, while the TCRdb copy is restricted to in-frame clones and leaves out a portion. The sample shows around 60,000 clones, 90% to 96% of them seen only once. Sequenced sample: PBMCs. These receptors originate from a woman under 30 in good health and CMV-seronegative.

This sequence joins TRBV5-4 and TRBJ2-7; possible D gene TRBD2, 6 bases. From germline, CDR1 is SGHNT and CDR2 YYREEE (reference sequence). V gave up 4 bases and J gave up 0 bases, with 17 bases separating them. This CDR3 is built from 16 residues. The CDR3 region is CASSRGGTGSSYEQYF. CDR3 coding DNA: TGTGCCAGCAGCCGAGGCGGGACGGGTAGCTCCTACGAGCAGTACTTC.

The genes are TRBV28 and TRBJ1-4, with D possibly TRBD1 on 6 matching bases. Looked up from germline, CDR1 is MDHEN and CDR2 is SYDVKM. V lost 6 bases and J 11 bases, leaving 19 bases between the germline ends. The CDR3 is 14 residues long. CDR3 nucleotides: TGTGCCAGCAGCCCATCGGACAGCCCTGGTAAACTGTTTTTT. Translated: CASSPSDSPGKLFF.

This chain links TRBV5-1 with TRBJ2-3; a weak D match, TRBD2 (6 bases). This CDR3 spans 11 amino acids. V gave up 7 bases and J gave up 4 bases, with 7 bases separating them. The germline gives CDR1 SGHRS, CDR2 YFSETQ. CDR3 DNA: TGCGCCAGCGGAGGGGCAGATACGCAGTATTTT. This encodes CASGGADTQYF. Supplemented by reference TRBV5-1 and TRBJ2-3, the full variable domain reads KAGVTQTPRYLIKTRGQQVTLSCSPISGHRSVSWYQQTPGQGLQFLFEYFSETQRNKGNFPGRFSGRQFSNSRSEMNVSTLELGDSALYLCASGGADTQYFGPGTRLTVL.

This chain uses TRBV5-6 with TRBJ2-7; maybe TRBD1 (6 bases). V gave up 4 bases and J gave up 2 bases, with 13 bases separating them. The CDR3 length is 14 residues. The germline V gene has CDR1 SGHDT and CDR2 YYEEEE. CDR3 in amino acids: CASSPGELTYEQYF. CDR3 nucleotide sequence: TGTGCCAGCAGCCCAGGGGAGCTAACCTACGAGCAGTACTTC.

The V gene is TRBV6-5, the J gene TRBJ1-1; TRBD1 agrees at 8 bases. The V segment lost 7 bases and the J segment 0 bases; nucleotides outside the gene matches: 7. Germline CDR1 MNHEY, CDR2 SVGAGI. This CDR3 contains 15 residues. CDR3 sequence reads: CASTETGGMNTEAFF. CDR3 DNA sequence: TGTGCCAGCACCGAAACAGGGGGTATGAACACTGAAGCTTTCTTT.

This clone was recorded only once. The chain couples TRBV28 to TRBJ2-2, with 8 bases that match TRBD1. The CDR3 is 15 residues long. CDR1 MDHEN and CDR2 SYDVKM come from the germline V gene. J lost 2 bases, V lost 6 bases, and 5 bases had no gene match. The chain's CDR3 is CASRDRGDNTGELFF. The CDR3 DNA is TGTGCCAGCAGAGACAGGGGCGACAACACCGGGGAGCTGTTTTTT.

The chain uses TRBV7-9 and TRBJ2-5; 8 bases line up with TRBD1. Germline V gene data show CDR1 as SEHNR and CDR2 as FQNEAQ (reference sequence). The CDR3 sequence is 15 residues long. With 5 bases clipped from V and 2 bases from J, the junction kept 7 bases outside the gene matches. The CDR3 sequence is CASSPRGQGQETQYF. CDR3 DNA sequence: TGTGCCAGCAGCCCCAGAGGACAGGGACAAGAGACCCAGTACTTC.

The chain links TRBV6-5 to TRBJ2-7; TRBD1 agrees at 11 bases. V shed 5 bases and J 2 bases; nucleotides not matched to a gene: 5. Germline lookup yields CDR1 MNHEY and CDR2 SVGAGI. The CDR3 is 15 amino acids. CDR3 DNA sequence: TGTGCCAGCAGTCCCTGGGACAGGGGGACCTACGAGCAGTACTTC. As protein: CASSPWDRGTYEQYF.

CDR3 protein: CASSWGPTGQNTGELFF. CDR3 DNA sequence: TGTGCCAGCAGCTGGGGCCCGACAGGGCAGAACACCGGGGAGCTGTTTTTT. V usage is TRBV7-2 and J usage is TRBJ2-2, with TRBD1 matching 7 bases. The trim removed 4 bases at V and 1 base at J, leaving 9 bases unmatched. Per the germline V gene, CDR1 is SGHTA and CDR2 is FQGNSA. The CDR3 has 17 amino acids.

This rearrangement joins TRBV9 to TRBJ2-2; D may be TRBD1 (7 bases). The germline V gene has CDR1 SGDLS and CDR2 YYNGEE. Trimming cost V 1 base and J 1 base, with 8 bases left between them. The CDR3 spans 15 residues. As DNA, the CDR3 is TGTGCCAGCAGCGTACAGGGGGGGAACACCGGGGAGCTGTTTTTT. As protein: CASSVQGGNTGELFF.

The chain is built from TRBV29-1 and TRBJ1-1, with D possibly matching TRBD1 (6 bases). From germline, CDR1 is SQVTM and CDR2 ANQGSEA. The CDR3 length is 13 residues. With 1 base removed from V and 4 bases from J, the gap between germline ends came to 10 bases. Here the CDR3 DNA reads TGCAGCGTTGAAGTAGGGGGGGGCACTGAAGCTTTCTTT. Its protein is CSVEVGGGTEAFF.

The J gene is TRBJ1-5, the V gene TRBV7-8; D unresolved. The CDR3 is 14 amino acids. Between the trimmed V and J ends, which lost 2 bases and 3 bases, there was a span of 8 bases. Germline CDR1 and CDR2: SGHVS and FQNEAQ. CDR3: CASSLSGFNQPQHF. CDR3 sequence (DNA): TGTGCCAGCAGCTTATCAGGATTCAATCAGCCCCAGCATTTT.

V and J are TRBV2 and TRBJ2-2; weak D call: TRBD2 (7 bases). Trimming shortened V by 6 bases and J by 4 bases, and 12 bases separated the two germline ends. Germline lookup yields CDR1 SNHLY and CDR2 FYNNEI. This CDR3 contains 14 residues. CDR3 sequence: CASRFGGATGELFF. CDR3 nucleotides: TGTGCCAGCAGATTTGGGGGGGCCACCGGGGAGCTGTTTTTT.

This clone was seen a single time. The V gene is TRBV5-3, the J gene TRBJ2-3; TRBD1 aligns across 8 bases. TRBV5-3 is designated an ORF whose function remains uncertain. The CDR3 spans 15 residues. V lost 4 bases and J lost 0; bases outside the gene matches: 4. CDR3 nucleotides: TGTGCCAGAAGCACTGGGACAGGTAGCACAGATACGCAGTATTTT. Protein product: CARSTGTGSTDTQYF.

The chain couples TRBV18 to TRBJ1-5; no reliable D call. V lost 2 bases and J 6 bases, leaving 8 bases between the germline ends. Germline CDR1 KGHSH, CDR2 LQKENI. This CDR3 is 13 amino acids long. In DNA, the CDR3 is TGTGCCAGCTCACCAGGTAGTCCTCAGCCCCAGCATTTT. Its translation: CASSPGSPQPQHF.

The chain uses TRBV7-8 and TRBJ2-7; 8 bases match TRBD2. V was clipped by 7 bases and J by 0 bases; unmatched bases: 8. This CDR3 is 15 amino acids long. The V gene's germline CDR1 is SGHVS and CDR2 FQNEAQ. Written as DNA, the CDR3 is TGTGCCAGCACCCATCGGGGGGGGGACTCCTACGAGCAGTACTTC. It translates to CASTHRGGDSYEQYF.

The chain joins TRBV5-1 to TRBJ2-2, with D possibly TRBD2 on 5 matching bases. Trimming removed 0 bases at V and 6 bases at J, with 6 bases between. This CDR3 has 13 amino acids. The germline V gene encodes CDR1 SGHRS and CDR2 YFSETQ. The CDR3 is CASSLVGAGELFF. CDR3 bases: TGCGCCAGCAGCTTGGTCGGGGCCGGGGAGCTGTTTTTT.

J is TRBJ1-2 and V is TRBV5-4, with TRBD1 identical over 9 bases. The CDR3 sequence is 16 residues long. V lost 3 bases, J lost 3 bases, and 9 bases stayed unmatched. Germline V gives CDR1 SGHNT, CDR2 YYREEE (reference sequence). CDR3 sequence: CASSYGQGPSHYGYTF. In nucleotides, the CDR3 is TGTGCCAGCAGCTACGGACAGGGGCCCTCTCACTATGGCTACACCTTC.

The gene calls are TRBV6-6 and TRBJ1-3; D uncertain. Germline V gives CDR1 MNHNY, CDR2 SVGAGI (reference sequence). The V gene lost 5 bases and the J gene lost 2 bases, with 10 bases spanning the gap. The CDR3 length is 14 residues. In DNA form, the CDR3 reads TGTGCCAGCAGTCCCCAGGCCGCTGGAAACACCATATATTTT. Its protein is CASSPQAAGNTIYF.

The gene calls are TRBV9 and TRBJ2-5; TRBD2 matches 7 bases. Per germline, CDR1 SGDLS and CDR2 YYNGEE. Unmatched junction bases numbered 11, after V lost 4 bases and J lost 2 bases. The CDR3 contains 16 residues. CDR3 DNA: TGTGCCAGCAGCCCCTTCGCTAGCGGTTCGCAAGAGACCCAGTACTTC. Encoded protein: CASSPFASGSQETQYF.

Regarding this clone: One end of the junction does not line up with germline, which may come from a read error. The chain uses TRBV7-6 and TRBJ2-7, with D possibly matching TRBD2 (7 bases). CDR3 length: 14 amino acids. Germline CDR1 SGHVS, CDR2 FNYEAQ. This CDR3 reads CGSSLGLGGGEQYF. CDR3 sequence (DNA): TGTGGCAGCAGCTTGGGCCTAGGGGGGGGCGAGCAGTACTTC.

The chain joins TRBV9 to TRBJ2-3, with a tentative D call TRBD1 (5 bases). The CDR3 is 15 residues long. V dropped 0 bases and J dropped 2 bases, with 10 bases sitting between them. The germline CDR1 and CDR2 sequences are SGDLS and YYNGEE. CDR3 DNA sequence: TGTGCCAGCAGCGTAGAGGGCAGGGTCACAGATACGCAGTATTTT. It encodes CASSVEGRVTDTQYF.

This chain joins TRBV6-5 and TRBJ2-7, with 8 bases aligning to TRBD2. The CDR3 consists of 15 residues. Trimming cost V 3 bases and J 3 bases; bases outside gene matches: 7. CDR1 MNHEY and CDR2 SVGAGI come from the germline V gene. This CDR3 is CASSYMAGGDYEQYF. CDR3 bases: TGTGCCAGCAGTTATATGGCGGGGGGAGACTACGAGCAGTACTTC.

The V gene is TRBV11-2, the J gene TRBJ1-5; weak D call: TRBD1 (6 bases). This CDR3 spans 16 amino acids. Trimming stripped 1 base from V and 4 bases from J, with 14 bases between. Germline CDR1 is SGHAT and CDR2 is FQNNGV. In DNA form, the CDR3 reads TGTGCCAGCAGCTTAGGTGGGGGGGCCCGAAATCAGCCCCAGCATTTT. Encoded protein: CASSLGGGARNQPQHF.

This chain uses TRBV7-8 with TRBJ2-7, with 7 positions matching TRBD2. V lost 5 bases to trimming and J lost 1 base; unmatched junction nucleotides: 8. CDR3 length: 15 amino acids. CDR1 and CDR2 (germline): SGHVS, FQNEAQ. The CDR3 spells CASSPLRDYSYEQYF. The DNA of the CDR3 is TGTGCCAGCAGCCCCCTCCGGGACTATTCCTACGAGCAGTACTTC.

The CDR3 here is CASSETGAGNTDTQYF. CDR3 in DNA: TGTGCCAGCAGCGAGACAGGGGCGGGGAACACAGATACGCAGTATTTT. The chain recombines TRBV25-1 with TRBJ2-3, with 8 nucleotides matching TRBD1. Per germline, CDR1 MGHDK and CDR2 SYGVNS. Trimming at V came to 6 bases and at J to 2 bases, leaving 10 bases not matched to a gene. This CDR3 has 16 amino acids.

The V gene is TRBV6-5, the J gene TRBJ2-5, with 8 bases fitting TRBD1. The ends lost 6 bases at V and 10 bases at J; junction bases unmatched: 7. Germline V gene sequence: CDR1 MNHEY, CDR2 SVGAGI. The CDR3 runs to 12 residues. The CDR3 here is CASSLDRAVQYF. In nucleotides, the CDR3 is TGTGCCAGCAGCCTGGACAGGGCGGTCCAGTACTTC.